The TCR beta chain under discussion was sequenced for a study of OX40 agonist ivuxolimab in advanced cancers. Across the whole study: Patients with hepatocellular carcinoma, melanoma, renal cell or head and neck cancer made up the dose-escalation patients. Three individuals attained partial responses, comprising one hepatocellular carcinoma case and two cutaneous melanoma cases.

The assay was immunoSEQ multiplex PCR, and TCRdb's table has in-frame clones only and misses some. The sample consists of tens of thousands of clones, roughly 90% of them appearing once. Germline CDR1 SGHTA, CDR2 FQGNSA. Between the trimmed V and J ends, which lost 4 bases and 2 bases, there was a span of 6 bases. The CDR3 spans 13 residues. The TCR originated in an adult with an advanced solid tumor such as melanoma, head and neck, liver or kidney cancer. This sample comprised CD4+ or CD8+ T cells sorted from blood, obtained in a trial of the OX40 agonist ivuxolimab. The chain uses TRBV7-2 and TRBJ1-5; tentatively, D is TRBD1 (5 bases). For the CDR3, the DNA is TGTGCCAGCAGCTCCAGGGGCAATCAGCCCCAGCATTTT. This translates into CASSSRGNQPQHF.